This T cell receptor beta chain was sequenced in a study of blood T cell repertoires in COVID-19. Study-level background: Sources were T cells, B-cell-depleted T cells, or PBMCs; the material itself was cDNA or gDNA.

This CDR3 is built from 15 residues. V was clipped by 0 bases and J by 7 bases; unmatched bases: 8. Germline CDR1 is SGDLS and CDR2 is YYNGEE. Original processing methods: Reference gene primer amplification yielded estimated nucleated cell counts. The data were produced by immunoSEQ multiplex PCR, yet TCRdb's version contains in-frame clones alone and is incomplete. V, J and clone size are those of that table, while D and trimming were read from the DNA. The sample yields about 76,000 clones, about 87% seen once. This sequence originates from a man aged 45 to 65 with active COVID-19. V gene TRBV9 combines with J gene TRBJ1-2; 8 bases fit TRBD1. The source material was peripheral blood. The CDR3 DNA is TGTGCCAGCAGCGTAGTTCCAGGGGGCGCGGCTGGCTACACCTTC. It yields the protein CASSVVPGGAAGYTF.